This T cell receptor beta chain was recovered during a study of response to subunit inactivated influenza vaccine. As concerns this clonotype: The antigen is unknown.

General study results and limits: Every seasonal influenza vaccination brings in few new T cells, the authors suggested.

TCRdb recomputed calls from the RT-PCR reads with MiXCR, one row per CDR3 protein. The sample contains about 500,000 distinct CDR3 sequences, approximately 7.2% of which appear only once. The CDR3 covers 15 residues. V was pared by 0 bases and J by 2 bases, with 8 bases between. Germline V gene sequence: CDR1 MNHEY, CDR2 SVGAGI. The chain links TRBV6-5 to TRBJ2-1; TRBD1 might be the D (5 bases). The sequenced sample was PBMCs from blood, obtained around 2 years after vaccination. This clonotype originated in a man in his fifties or sixties who received an inactivated influenza vaccine. This CDR3 reads CASSYSGVTYNEQFF. The CDR3 nucleotides read TGTGCCAGCAGTTACTCAGGGGTGACCTACAATGAGCAGTTCTTC.